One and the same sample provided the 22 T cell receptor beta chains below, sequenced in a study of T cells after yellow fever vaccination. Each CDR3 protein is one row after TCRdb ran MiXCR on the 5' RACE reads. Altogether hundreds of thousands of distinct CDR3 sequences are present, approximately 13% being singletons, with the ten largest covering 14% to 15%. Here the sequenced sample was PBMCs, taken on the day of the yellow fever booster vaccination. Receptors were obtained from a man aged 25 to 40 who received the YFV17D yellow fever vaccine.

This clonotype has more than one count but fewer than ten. CDR3 nucleotides: TGTGCCAGCAGCCCCCCAGCGGGAGGAGCGTACGAGCAGTACTTC. It is translated as CASSPPAGGAYEQYF. The chain employs TRBV9 and TRBJ2-7, with 9 bases lining up with TRBD2. The J segment lost 4 bases and the V segment lost 4 bases, leaving 9 bases of the junction unmatched. CDR3 length: 15 residues. CDR1 SGDLS and CDR2 YYNGEE come from the germline V gene.

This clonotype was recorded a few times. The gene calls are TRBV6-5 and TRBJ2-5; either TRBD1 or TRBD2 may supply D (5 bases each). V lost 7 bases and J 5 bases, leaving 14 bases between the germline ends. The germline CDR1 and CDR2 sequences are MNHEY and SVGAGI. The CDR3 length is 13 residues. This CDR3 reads CASNPPGTETQYF. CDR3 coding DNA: TGTGCCAGCAACCCTCCGGGGACCGAGACCCAGTACTTC.

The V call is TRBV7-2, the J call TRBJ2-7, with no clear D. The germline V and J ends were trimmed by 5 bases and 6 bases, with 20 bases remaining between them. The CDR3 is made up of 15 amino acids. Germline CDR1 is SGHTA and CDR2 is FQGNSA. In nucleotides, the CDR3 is TGTGCCAGCAGCCCAACCTCCTTCTACGGGTCCGAGCAGTACTTC. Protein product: CASSPTSFYGSEQYF.

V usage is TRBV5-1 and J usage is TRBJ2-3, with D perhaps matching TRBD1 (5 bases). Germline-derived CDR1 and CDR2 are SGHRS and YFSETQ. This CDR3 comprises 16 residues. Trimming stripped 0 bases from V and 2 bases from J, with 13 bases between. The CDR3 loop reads CASSLGVDSTTDTQYF. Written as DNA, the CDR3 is TGCGCCAGCAGCTTGGGGGTAGACAGCACCACAGATACGCAGTATTTT.

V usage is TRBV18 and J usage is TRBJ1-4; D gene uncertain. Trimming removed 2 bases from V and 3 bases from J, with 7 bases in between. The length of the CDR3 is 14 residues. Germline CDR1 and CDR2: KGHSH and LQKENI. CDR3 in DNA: TGTGCCAGCTCACCAGCCACGGCTAATGAAAAACTGTTTTTT. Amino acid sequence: CASSPATANEKLFF.

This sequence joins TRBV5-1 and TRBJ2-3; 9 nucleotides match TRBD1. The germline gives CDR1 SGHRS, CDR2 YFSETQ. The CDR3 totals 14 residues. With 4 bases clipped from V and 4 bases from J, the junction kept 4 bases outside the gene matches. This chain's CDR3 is CASSLGTGPDTQYF. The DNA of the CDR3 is TGCGCCAGCAGCCTCGGGACAGGGCCAGATACGCAGTATTTT.

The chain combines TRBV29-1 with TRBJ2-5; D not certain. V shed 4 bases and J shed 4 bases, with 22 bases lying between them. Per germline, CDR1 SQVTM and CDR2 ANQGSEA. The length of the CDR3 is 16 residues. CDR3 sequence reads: CSVGPQVGMGSETQYF. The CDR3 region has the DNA TGCAGCGTTGGTCCCCAAGTAGGAATGGGATCAGAGACCCAGTACTTC.

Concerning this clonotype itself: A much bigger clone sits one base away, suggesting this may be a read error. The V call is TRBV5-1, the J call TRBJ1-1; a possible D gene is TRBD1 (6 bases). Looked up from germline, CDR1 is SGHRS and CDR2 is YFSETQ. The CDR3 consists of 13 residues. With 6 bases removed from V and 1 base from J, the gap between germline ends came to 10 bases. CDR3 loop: CASTYRENTEAFF. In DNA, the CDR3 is TGCGCCAGCACCTACAGGGAGAACACTGAAGCTTTCTTT.

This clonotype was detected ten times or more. CDR3: CASSTGTSAHTGELFF. The CDR3 region has the DNA TGTGCCAGCAGCACCGGGACTAGCGCTCACACCGGGGAGCTGTTTTTT. The J gene is TRBJ2-2, the V gene TRBV7-2, with 10 bases aligning to TRBD2. After removal of 5 bases from V and 3 bases from J, the junction contained 6 bases not matched to a gene. The CDR3 runs to 16 residues. Germline loops: CDR1 SGHTA, CDR2 FQGNSA.

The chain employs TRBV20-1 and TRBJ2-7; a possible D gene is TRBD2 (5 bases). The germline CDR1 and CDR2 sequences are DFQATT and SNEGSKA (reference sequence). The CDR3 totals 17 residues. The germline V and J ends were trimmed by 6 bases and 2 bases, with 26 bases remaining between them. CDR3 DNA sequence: TGCAGTGCAAAGGCGGGCCGGGGTTTCTCCCCGGCCTACGAGCAGTACTTC. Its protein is CSAKAGRGFSPAYEQYF.

CDR3 DNA: TGTGCCAGCAGTGAAGCCTTCCTAGCGGGAGCCTACAATGAGCAGTTCTTC. It codes for CASSEAFLAGAYNEQFF. This chain uses TRBV25-1 with TRBJ2-1, with 10 positions matching TRBD2. Trimming cost V 2 bases and J 2 bases; bases outside gene matches: 6. Germline lookup yields CDR1 MGHDK and CDR2 SYGVNS. This CDR3 region has 17 residues.

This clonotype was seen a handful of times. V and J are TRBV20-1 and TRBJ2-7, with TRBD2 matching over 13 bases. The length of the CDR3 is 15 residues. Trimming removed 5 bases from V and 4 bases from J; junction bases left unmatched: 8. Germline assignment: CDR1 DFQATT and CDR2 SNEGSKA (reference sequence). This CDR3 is CSADRTSGRSYEQYF. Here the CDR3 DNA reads TGCAGTGCTGATAGGACTAGCGGGAGAAGTTACGAGCAGTACTTC.

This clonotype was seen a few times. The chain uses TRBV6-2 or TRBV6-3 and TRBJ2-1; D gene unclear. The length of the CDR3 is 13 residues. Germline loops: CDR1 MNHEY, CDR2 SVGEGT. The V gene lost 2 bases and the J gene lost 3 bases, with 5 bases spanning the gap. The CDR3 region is CASSYTHYNEQFF. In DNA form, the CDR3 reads TGTGCCAGCAGTTACACTCACTACAATGAGCAGTTCTTC.

CDR3 sequence (DNA): TGTGCCAGCAGCCAAGTTTGGAGCTCCTACGAGCAGTACTTC. This codes for CASSQVWSSYEQYF. The rearrangement joins TRBV3-1 to TRBJ2-7; D call uncertain. This CDR3 is 14 amino acids long. In germline, CDR1 is LGHDT, CDR2 YNNKEL (reference sequence). Trimming shortened V by 1 base and J by 0 bases, and 7 bases separated the two germline ends.

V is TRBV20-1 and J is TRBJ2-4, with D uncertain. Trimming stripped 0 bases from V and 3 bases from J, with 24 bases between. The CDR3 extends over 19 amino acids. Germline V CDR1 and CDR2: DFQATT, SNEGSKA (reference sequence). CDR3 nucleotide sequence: TGCAGTGCTAGAGAGGGCGATAAGGATAGATTTCCACACAAAAACATTCAGTACTTC. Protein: CSAREGDKDRFPHKNIQYF.

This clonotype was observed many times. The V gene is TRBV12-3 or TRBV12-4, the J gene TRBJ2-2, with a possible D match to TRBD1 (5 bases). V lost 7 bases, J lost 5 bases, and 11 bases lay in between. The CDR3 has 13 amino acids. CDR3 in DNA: TGTGCCAGCACCCTAAGACAGACCGGGGAGCTGTTTTTT. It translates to CASTLRQTGELFF.

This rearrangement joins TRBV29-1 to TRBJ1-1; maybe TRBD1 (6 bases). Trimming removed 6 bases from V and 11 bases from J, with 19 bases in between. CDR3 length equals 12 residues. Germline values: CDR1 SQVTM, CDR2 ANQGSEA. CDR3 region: CSVSKGTTSAFF. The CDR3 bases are TGCAGCGTCTCAAAAGGGACAACCTCCGCTTTCTTT.

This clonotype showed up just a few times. The CDR3 nucleotides read TGTGCCAGCAGCCTTTTGGAGCGGGAATACAATGAGCAGTTCTTC. Encoded protein: CASSLLEREYNEQFF. The chain joins TRBV3-1 to TRBJ2-1; 7 nucleotides line up with TRBD2. Germline V gene lookup returns CDR1 LGHDT and CDR2 YNNKEL (reference sequence). This CDR3 is 15 amino acids long. The V gene end was trimmed by 4 bases and the J gene end by 4 bases; junction bases not matched to a gene: 7.

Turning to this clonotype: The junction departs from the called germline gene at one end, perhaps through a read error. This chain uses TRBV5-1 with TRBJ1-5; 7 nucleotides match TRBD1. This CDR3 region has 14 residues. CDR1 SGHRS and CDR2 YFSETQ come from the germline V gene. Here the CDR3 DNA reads TGCGGCAGCAGCTCGGGACAGCTCAATCAGGCCCAGCATTTT. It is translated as CGSSSGQLNQAQHF.

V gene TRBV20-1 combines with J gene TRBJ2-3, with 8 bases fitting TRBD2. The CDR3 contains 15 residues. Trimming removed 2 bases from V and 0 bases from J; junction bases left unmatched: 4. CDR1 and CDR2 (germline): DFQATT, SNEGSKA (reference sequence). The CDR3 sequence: CSARMASGSTDTQYF. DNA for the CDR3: TGCAGTGCTAGAATGGCTAGCGGGAGCACAGATACGCAGTATTTT.

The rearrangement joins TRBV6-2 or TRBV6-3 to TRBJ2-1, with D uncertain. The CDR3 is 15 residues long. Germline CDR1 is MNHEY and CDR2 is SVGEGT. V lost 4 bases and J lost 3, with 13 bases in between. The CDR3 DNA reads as TGTGCCAGCAGTTCCGCGGTTAGCAGCTACAATGAGCAGTTCTTC. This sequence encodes CASSSAVSSYNEQFF.

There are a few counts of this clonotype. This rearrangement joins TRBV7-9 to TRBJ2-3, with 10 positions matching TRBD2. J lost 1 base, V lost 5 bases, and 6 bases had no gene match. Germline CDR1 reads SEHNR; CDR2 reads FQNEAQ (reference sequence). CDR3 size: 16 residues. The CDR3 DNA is TGTGCCAGCAGCCCCCTCGGGACTAGCGGCACAGATACGCAGTATTTT. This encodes CASSPLGTSGTDTQYF. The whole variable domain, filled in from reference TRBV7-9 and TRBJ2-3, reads DTGVSQNPRHKITKRGQNVTFRCDPISEHNRLYWYRQTLGQGPEFLTYFQNEAQLEKSRLLSDRFSAERPKGSFSTLEIQRTEQGDSAMYLCASSPLGTSGTDTQYFGPGTRLTVL.